The 28 T cell receptor beta chains below were found in one sample sequenced in a study of metastatic and nonmetastatic thyroid tumors. All patients were treatment-naive before thyroid surgery. TCRdb re-called clones via MiXCR from the PCR reads. The sample shows some 50,000 clones, about 20% of them seen only once. The sample comprised blood. The receptors shown here come from a male donor with papillary thyroid cancer or a benign thyroid nodule (not recorded which). Some clones in this sample may be carry-over from other donors' samples.

This clone occurred a few times. The chain combines TRBV2 with TRBJ2-2; D perhaps matches TRBD2 (6 bases). Germline-derived CDR1 and CDR2 are SNHLY and FYNNEI. Trimming removed 5 bases from V and 5 bases from J, with 15 bases in between. There are 15 residues in the CDR3. In nucleotides, the CDR3 is TGTGCCAGCAGTTGGACCGCCGGGGGAACCGGGGAGCTGTTTTTT. Translating gives CASSWTAGGTGELFF.

In its sample, this clone was seen many times. V usage is TRBV7-9 and J usage is TRBJ1-1; D not resolved. V lost 5 bases and J 1 base, leaving 14 bases between the germline ends. The CDR3 sequence is 15 residues long. Germline V gives CDR1 SEHNR, CDR2 FQNEAQ (reference sequence). The CDR3 bases are TGTGCCAGCAGCAGGCCCTTCGACGGGAACACTGAAGCTTTCTTT. Protein: CASSRPFDGNTEAFF. The full variable domain, completed using reference TRBV7-9 and TRBJ1-1, is DTGVSQNPRHKITKRGQNVTFRCDPISEHNRLYWYRQTLGQGPEFLTYFQNEAQLEKSRLLSDRFSAERPKGSFSTLEIQRTEQGDSAMYLCASSRPFDGNTEAFFGQGTRLTVV.

This clone was recorded many times. The chain carries TRBV24-1 and TRBJ2-5, with 8 bases lining up with TRBD1. V trimming: 3 bases; J trimming: 4 bases; junction bases outside the gene matches: 6. From germline, CDR1 is KGHDR and CDR2 SFDVKD. The CDR3 length is 15 residues. This CDR3 is CATSDPRGRRETQYF. CDR3 in DNA: TGTGCCACCAGTGATCCCAGGGGGCGGCGAGAGACCCAGTACTTC.

The rearrangement joins TRBV4-1 to TRBJ1-4; 7 positions match TRBD1. The V gene's germline CDR1 is MGHRA and CDR2 YSYEKL. The CDR3 is 15 residues long. J was trimmed by 5 bases and V by 0 bases; bases with no gene match: 3. The CDR3 DNA is TGCGCCAGCAGCCAAGAAAGGACAGGAAATGAAAAACTGTTTTTT. Protein sequence: CASSQERTGNEKLFF.

In its sample, this clone was seen many times. The chain uses TRBV2 and TRBJ2-1; 11 nucleotides align to TRBD2. Per the germline V gene, CDR1 is SNHLY and CDR2 is FYNNEI. This CDR3 is 16 amino acids long. The J segment lost 2 bases and the V segment lost 5 bases, leaving 5 bases of the junction unmatched. The CDR3 sequence is CASSSGLAAPYNEQFF. Here the CDR3 DNA reads TGTGCCAGCAGTTCGGGACTAGCGGCGCCCTACAATGAGCAGTTCTTC.

This clone was recorded many times. The chain uses TRBV6-1 and TRBJ2-1; 8 bases align to TRBD2. There are 14 residues in the CDR3. J lost 4 bases, V lost 7 bases, and 6 bases had no gene match. Germline V gives CDR1 MNHNS, CDR2 SASEGT. The CDR3 DNA follows: TGTGCCAGCACCCGAGCGGGGGCATACAATGAGCAGTTCTTC. The encoded protein is CASTRAGAYNEQFF.

This clone was observed many times. The J gene is TRBJ2-3, the V gene TRBV11-3, with D possibly matching TRBD2 (5 bases). Looked up from germline, CDR1 is SGHNT and CDR2 is YENEEA. CDR3 size: 19 residues. The V end was cut by 1 base, the J end by 1 base, with 21 bases between. As DNA, the CDR3 is TGTGCCAGCAGCTTAGGGGAAACTACGGGGTACACTGGCACAGATACGCAGTATTTT. Translated: CASSLGETTGYTGTDTQYF.

V gene TRBV4-3 combines with J gene TRBJ1-3; 8 positions agree with TRBD1. The CDR3 totals 16 residues. The germline V gene has CDR1 LGHNA and CDR2 YSLEER. V shed 4 bases, J shed 3 bases, and the junction held 8 bases outside the gene matches. CDR3: CASSLSGGAGGNTIYF. The CDR3 region has the DNA TGCGCCAGCAGCCTTTCAGGGGGCGCCGGTGGAAACACCATATATTTT.

There are many counts of this clone. The V gene is TRBV27, the J gene TRBJ2-7; D remains unclear. V gave up 8 bases and J gave up 8 bases, with 16 bases separating them. The CDR3 is made up of 12 amino acids. In germline, CDR1 is MNHEY, CDR2 SMNVEV (reference sequence). This chain's CDR3 is CASGDPRKKQYF. The CDR3 DNA follows: TGTGCCAGCGGTGATCCAAGGAAGAAGCAGTACTTC.

There are many counts of this clone. The rearrangement joins TRBV4-1 to TRBJ1-2, with a weak D call TRBD1 (5 bases). V shed 6 bases and J shed 3 bases, with 11 bases lying between them. Germline CDR1 is MGHRA and CDR2 is YSYEKL. There are 13 residues in the CDR3. The CDR3 DNA follows: TGCGCCAGCAGTTGGGGGGGGTACTATGGCTACACCTTC. Its protein is CASSWGGYYGYTF.

In its sample, this clone was seen many times. The chain links TRBV28 to TRBJ1-4, with 7 bases lining up with TRBD1. V shed 5 bases and J 4 bases; nucleotides not matched to a gene: 7. The CDR3 contains 15 residues. Germline loops: CDR1 MDHEN, CDR2 SYDVKM. The CDR3 here is CASSLGGQLNEKLFF. The CDR3 nucleotides read TGTGCCAGCAGTCTCGGGGGACAGCTTAATGAAAAACTGTTTTTT.

This clone was picked up many times. The chain links TRBV11-3 to TRBJ2-7; the match to TRBD2 covers 8 bases. Germline V gene data show CDR1 as SGHNT and CDR2 as YENEEA. Trimming removed 0 bases from V and 0 bases from J; junction bases left unmatched: 1. This CDR3 spans 15 amino acids. The chain's CDR3 is CASSLESGSSYEQYF. As DNA, the CDR3 is TGTGCCAGCAGCTTAGAAAGCGGGAGCTCCTACGAGCAGTACTTC.

This clone was counted ten times or more. The V call is TRBV29-1, the J call TRBJ2-1, with 8 nucleotides matching TRBD1. Germline V gives CDR1 SQVTM, CDR2 ANQGSEA. The CDR3 loop spans 13 amino acids. V lost 6 bases to trimming and J lost 3 bases; unmatched junction nucleotides: 4. CDR3 amino acids: CSVGDRGYNEQFF. For the CDR3, the DNA is TGCAGCGTGGGAGACAGGGGCTACAATGAGCAGTTCTTC.

This clone appeared a few times. The CDR3 is CASSDGTAKNIQYF. The CDR3 DNA reads TGTGCCAGCAGTGACGGGACAGCTAAAAACATTCAGTACTTC. V gene TRBV27 combines with J gene TRBJ2-4; TRBD1 matches at 7 bases. CDR1 is MNHEY and CDR2 is SMNVEV in the germline V gene (reference sequence). The CDR3 consists of 14 residues. V lost 5 bases, J lost 4 bases, and 5 bases stayed unmatched.

This clone was picked up many times. The gene calls are TRBV6-1 and TRBJ2-7; D unclear. The CDR3 loop spans 13 amino acids. From germline, CDR1 is MNHNS and CDR2 SASEGT. V shed 6 bases and J shed 3 bases, with 12 bases lying between them. CDR3 protein: CASRAPLNYEQYF. The CDR3 bases are TGTGCCAGCAGGGCCCCCCTTAACTACGAGCAGTACTTC.

This clone was recorded many times. The rearrangement joins TRBV28 to TRBJ1-2, with a possible D match to TRBD1 (5 bases). CDR1 and CDR2 from the germline V gene are MDHEN and SYDVKM. CDR3 length equals 14 residues. Between the trimmed V and J ends, which lost 1 base and 1 base, there was a span of 7 bases. The CDR3 sequence is CASSLLGLNYGYTF. CDR3 in DNA: TGTGCCAGCAGTTTATTGGGGCTTAACTATGGCTACACCTTC.

This clone was recorded many times. This sequence joins TRBV5-1 and TRBJ1-4, with 10 bases fitting TRBD1. Germline V gene lookup returns CDR1 SGHRS and CDR2 YFSETQ. V lost 4 bases, J lost 7 bases, and 4 bases stayed unmatched. This CDR3 contains 14 residues. CDR3 nucleotides: TGCGCCAGCAGCCTCGGGACAGGGGTTGAAAAACTGTTTTTT. Protein sequence: CASSLGTGVEKLFF.

The V call is TRBV5-1, the J call TRBJ2-1; 8 bases align to TRBD2. Germline CDR1 is SGHRS and CDR2 is YFSETQ. The length of the CDR3 is 15 residues. Trimming removed 5 bases from V and 4 bases from J; junction bases left unmatched: 8. CDR3 DNA: TGCGCCAGCAGACCCGGGACTAGGCCTTACAATGAGCAGTTCTTC. This gives the protein CASRPGTRPYNEQFF.

This clone has a count of ten or more. This chain uses TRBV20-1 with TRBJ2-5; D unclear. V lost 5 bases and J 3 bases, leaving 19 bases between the germline ends. This CDR3 has 15 amino acids. Germline-derived CDR1 and CDR2 are DFQATT and SNEGSKA (reference sequence). CDR3 in amino acids: CSARVASQAEETQYF. The CDR3 nucleotides are TGCAGTGCTCGGGTTGCGAGCCAGGCCGAAGAGACCCAGTACTTC.

Ten or more counts support this clone. Here the CDR3 reads CASSPRGSTNEKLFF. The CDR3 DNA follows: TGTGCCAGCAGCCCGAGGGGGTCAACTAATGAAAAACTGTTTTTT. This sequence joins TRBV7-6 and TRBJ1-4; D is possibly TRBD1 (6 bases). The CDR3 contains 15 residues. CDR1 and CDR2 (germline): SGHVS, FNYEAQ. V was pared by 5 bases and J by 0 bases, with 10 bases between.

This clone has only a few counts. This chain connects TRBV6-1 to TRBJ1-2; TRBD1 might be the D (5 bases). Per the germline V gene, CDR1 is MNHNS and CDR2 is SASEGT. CDR3 length: 13 amino acids. V was pared by 5 bases and J by 3 bases, with 10 bases between. The CDR3 coding sequence is TGTGCCAGCAGTCCGGACACCCACTATGGCTACACCTTC. It encodes CASSPDTHYGYTF.

Of note for this clone: A junction end diverges from the germline sequence, so it may reflect a read error. The V call is TRBV6-5, the J call TRBJ2-7; 10 nucleotides line up with TRBD2. The germline V gene has CDR1 MNHEY and CDR2 SVGAGI. This CDR3 contains 12 residues. CDR3: CAGVGLADEQYF. DNA for the CDR3: TGTGCCGGCGTTGGACTAGCGGACGAACAGTACTTC.

This clone was counted many times. A much larger clone differs from this one at a single base, so this may be a read error. This CDR3 fails to terminate in the conserved phenylalanine or tryptophan, so it likely reflects a read error. J is TRBJ1-1 and V is TRBV5-1; 9 bases match TRBD1. This CDR3 region has 17 residues. The J segment lost 0 bases and the V segment lost 4 bases, leaving 10 bases of the junction unmatched. Germline CDR1 SGHRS, CDR2 YFSETQ. CDR3 residues: CASSRLDRGTLNTEAFS. The CDR3 nucleotides read TGCGCCAGCAGCCGGCTGGACAGGGGAACTTTGAACACTGAAGCTTTCTCT.

This clone was seen many times. The chain combines TRBV20-1 with TRBJ2-3; TRBD2 aligns across 13 bases. The trim removed 5 bases at V and 1 base at J, leaving 3 bases unmatched. The germline V gene encodes CDR1 DFQATT and CDR2 SNEGSKA (reference sequence). This CDR3 has 15 amino acids. Written as DNA, the CDR3 is TGCAGTGCTCCCGGACTAGCGGGAGGCACAGATACGCAGTATTTT. It is translated as CSAPGLAGGTDTQYF.

This rearrangement joins TRBV20-1 to TRBJ2-7; D could derive from TRBD1 or TRBD2 (5 bases each). The CDR3 is 13 amino acids. V lost 0 bases, J lost 5 bases, and 11 bases lay in between. Germline V gives CDR1 DFQATT, CDR2 SNEGSKA (reference sequence). For the CDR3, the DNA is TGCAGTGCTAGAGATGGGAGAGGGGACGAGCAGTACTTC. This gives the protein CSARDGRGDEQYF.

This clone was observed many times. The V and J genes are TRBV5-6 and TRBJ2-7; the match to TRBD1 covers 9 bases. The CDR3 totals 17 residues. CDR1 SGHDT and CDR2 YYEEEE come from the germline V gene. With V trimmed by 4 bases and J by 3 bases, 14 bases remained unmatched. This CDR3 is CASSATGGAGGDYEQYF. DNA of the CDR3: TGTGCCAGCAGCGCCACAGGGGGCGCAGGAGGGGACTACGAGCAGTACTTC.

This sequence joins TRBV24-1 and TRBJ2-3; D might be TRBD2 (5 bases). There are 17 residues in the CDR3. The V gene's germline CDR1 is KGHDR and CDR2 SFDVKD. V dropped 5 bases and J dropped 5 bases, with 22 bases sitting between them. Here the CDR3 reads CATSAGVLAGVQDTQYF. The CDR3 DNA is TGTGCCACCAGTGCCGGCGTCCTAGCTGGTGTCCAAGATACGCAGTATTTT.

By proportion, this clone is medium-sized. CDR3 sequence: CSATGTESNQPQHF. As DNA, the CDR3 is TGCAGTGCTACCGGGACAGAATCCAATCAGCCCCAGCATTTT. The J gene is TRBJ1-5, the V gene TRBV20-1; 7 bases agree with TRBD1. The germline CDR1 and CDR2 sequences are DFQATT and SNEGSKA (reference sequence). This CDR3 is 14 amino acids long. V lost 4 bases to trimming and J lost 3 bases; unmatched junction nucleotides: 6.